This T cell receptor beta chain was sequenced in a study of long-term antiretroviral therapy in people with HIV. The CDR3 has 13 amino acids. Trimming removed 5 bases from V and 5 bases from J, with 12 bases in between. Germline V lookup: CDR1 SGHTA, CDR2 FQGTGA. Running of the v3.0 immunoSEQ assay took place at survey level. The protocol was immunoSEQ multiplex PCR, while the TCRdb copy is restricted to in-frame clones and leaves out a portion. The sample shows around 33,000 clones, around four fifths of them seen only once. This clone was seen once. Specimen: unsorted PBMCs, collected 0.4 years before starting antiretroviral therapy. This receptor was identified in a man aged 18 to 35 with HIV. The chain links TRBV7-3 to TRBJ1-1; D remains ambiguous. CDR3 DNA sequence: TGTGCCAGCAGCCGCGAAGTGGGGACTGAAGCTTTCTTT. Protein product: CASSREVGTEAFF. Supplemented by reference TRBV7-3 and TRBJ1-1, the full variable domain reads GAGVSQTPSNKVTEKGKYVELRCDPISGHTALYWYRQSLGQGPEFLIYFQGTGAADDSGLPNDRFFAVRPEGSVSTLKIQRTERGDSAVYLCASSREVGTEAFFGQGTRLTVV.